The 5 T cell receptor beta chains presented below share a single source sample, sequenced in a study of identifying expanded T cells in peripheral blood. Assay used: immunoSEQ multiplex PCR; TCRdb lists only in-frame clones, some missing. The sample shows under 150,000 clones, about 88% of them seen only once. Sequenced: blood. The receptors were sampled from a person aged 18-70 years in good health.

The chain has TRBV5-4 and TRBJ2-7; tentative D call: TRBD2 (6 bases). V shed 2 bases and J shed 3 bases, with 12 bases lying between them. Germline V gene data show CDR1 as SGHNT and CDR2 as YYREEE (reference sequence). This CDR3 has 14 residues. DNA for the CDR3: TGTGCCAGCAGCTTTAGCGGAGGGGACTACGAGCAGTACTTC. This encodes CASSFSGGDYEQYF.

The V gene is TRBV7-6, the J gene TRBJ1-3; unclear D gene. The CDR3 length is 15 residues. Per germline, CDR1 SGHVS and CDR2 FNYEAQ. V lost 1 base and J lost 0, with 7 bases in between. The CDR3 DNA follows: TGTGCCAGCAGCTTAGTACAGCACTCTGGAAACACCATATATTTT. Translation gives CASSLVQHSGNTIYF.

The chain carries TRBV19 and TRBJ2-1; D ambiguous. The V end lost 8 bases, the J end lost 5 bases, and 7 bases lay between the germline ends. The CDR3 is 11 amino acids. Germline CDR1 and CDR2: LNHDA and SQIVND (reference sequence). CDR3 nucleotide sequence: TGTGCCAGTCACTGGGACAATGAGCAGTTCTTC. Its protein product is CASHWDNEQFF.

Here the CDR3 reads CASSQLVDDTDTQYF. CDR3 DNA: TGCGCCAGCAGCCAGCTTGTGGACGACACAGATACGCAGTATTTT. The chain links TRBV5-1 to TRBJ2-3; D is unresolved. The CDR3 sequence is 15 residues long. The V gene's germline CDR1 is SGHRS and CDR2 YFSETQ. With 4 bases removed from V and 2 bases from J, the gap between germline ends came to 14 bases. Supplemented by reference TRBV5-1 and TRBJ2-3, the full variable domain reads KAGVTQTPRYLIKTRGQQVTLSCSPISGHRSVSWYQQTPGQGLQFLFEYFSETQRNKGNFPGRFSGRQFSNSRSEMNVSTLELGDSALYLCASSQLVDDTDTQYFGPGTRLTVL.

The chain uses TRBV6-1 and TRBJ1-1; D is undetermined. The germline CDR1 and CDR2 sequences are MNHNS and SASEGT. CDR3 length: 11 residues. V lost 6 bases and J lost 1, with 3 bases in between. The CDR3 protein is CASRENTEAFF. The CDR3 nucleotides are TGTGCCAGCAGAGAGAACACTGAAGCTTTCTTT.